This record covers a single T cell receptor (beta chain). Its antigen specificity is not known. Per-nucleotide qualities are absent, and no much larger clonotype sits a single base away. The data originate from a study of T cells in localized non-small cell lung cancer (dated by TCRdb to the early 2020s). Study-level background: T cell repertoires of about 240 early-stage NSCLC patients were analyzed, with tumors being compared against uninvolved tumor-adjacent lungs. All 240 or so NSCLC patients in the cohort were treatment-naive and had localized lung tumors that were resected. Of the NSCLC patients, around 130 were male and approximately 110 were female, and the mean age was around 66 years.

Study-wide findings and limitations: Because multi-region tumor sequencing was not done, intratumor heterogeneity could not be ruled out. A median of 57 of the top 100 tumor clones turned up in the paired uninvolved adjacent lung, and fewer than 35 of those clones also ranked among the top 100 of that same adjacent lung. Uninvolved tumor-adjacent lung showed the highest T cell clonality, higher than tumor, which suggests more focused antigenic responses in the uninvolved tumor-adjacent lung. Because the study design was exploratory, TCR variables were selected using unadjusted p-values without false-discovery rate correction. Higher T cell density in blood was associated with longer overall survival, whereas higher clonality in adjacent lung was associated with shorter survival.

Two independent pathologists confirmed that the uninvolved adjacent lung, which was taken at least 2 cm from the tumor margin, was free of atypia. At diagnosis, tumor, uninvolved tumor-adjacent lung and peripheral blood were collected and then preserved as a mix of FFPE and fresh-frozen material. TCR beta CDR3 regions were sequenced from DNA using the immunoSEQ Assay. The paper's data handling went like this. T cell density was computed as TCR beta template counts normalized to usable DNA estimated by amplifying housekeeping genes. Using the preseqR package, richness was estimated by extrapolating to 120,000 templates for tissue samples and 400,000 templates for PBMC samples. Clonality was calculated as one minus Pielou's evenness. Tissue-enriched TCRs were identified through differential abundance testing performed on productive amino-acid clonotypes, with a minimum total count of 5 and an alpha of 0.1. The Jaccard Index and the Morisita Overlap Index were used to measure repertoire overlap between compartments. GLIPH clustered TCR beta CDR3s with public tetramer-defined viral CDR3s; viral motifs required at least three viral sequences plus V-gene enrichment. TCRdb mirrors the immuneACCESS table, restricted to in-frame sequences. Some clones are absent from its copies; in checked studies, under half trace to an unresolved V gene, and the reason for the others is unknown. V and J calls and clone size are copied from that table; D and trimming were computed from the DNA. The table for this sample lists approximately 3,000 clones; 25% to 30% of them were counted only once. The top ten clones comprise approximately 8.3% of the sample.

CDR1 and CDR2 were assigned from the germline V gene as SGHNT and YENEEA. The CDR3 goes from the cysteine to the phenylalanine over 15 residues. The kept DNA is CDR3 alone, 45 bases in frame from the first base. The V end loses 1 base and the J end loses 6 bases, and a stretch of 15 bases separates them. The chain joins TRBV11-3 to TRBJ1-2; the D gene is perhaps TRBD1, from 5 matching bases. The starting material was normal lung tissue next to the tumor, obtained before any cancer treatment. This TCR came from a woman between 40 and 69 years old with stage I lung adenocarcinoma. The CDR3 reads as follows: CASSLGPGPADGYTF. The sequence in DNA is TGTGCCAGCAGCTTAGGTCCGGGACCGGCGGATGGCTACACCTTC.